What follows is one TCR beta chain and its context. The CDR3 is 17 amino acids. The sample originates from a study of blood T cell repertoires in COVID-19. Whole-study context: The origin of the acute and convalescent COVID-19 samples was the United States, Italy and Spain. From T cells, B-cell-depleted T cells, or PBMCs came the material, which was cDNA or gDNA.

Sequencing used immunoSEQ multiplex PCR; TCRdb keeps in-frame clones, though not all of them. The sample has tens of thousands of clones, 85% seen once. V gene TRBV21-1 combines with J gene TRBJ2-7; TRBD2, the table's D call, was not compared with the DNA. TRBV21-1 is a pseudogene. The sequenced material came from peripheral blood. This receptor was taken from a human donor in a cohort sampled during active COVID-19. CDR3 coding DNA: TGTGCCAGCAGCAAACGAAGAATGGCTAGCGGTCCCTACGAGCAGTACTTC. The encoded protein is CASSKRRMASGPYEQYF.